The entry that follows covers one T cell receptor (beta chain) sequence. What it binds is unknown. This entry comes from a study of cytomegalovirus exposure and HLA in healthy donors. Study-level findings and limits: The authors reported that TCR beta sequences could predict HLA-A and HLA-B alleles. These predictions were accurate for most subjects in the first cohort.

Both 60 Vbeta primers and 13 Jbeta primers went into the PCR. Assay used: immunoSEQ multiplex PCR; TCRdb lists only in-frame clones, some missing. The sample has around 190,000 clones; under 85% are singletons. This TCR derives from a woman between 18 and 29 years old in good health and CMV-seronegative. Sequencing input: PBMCs.

The CDR3, as DNA: TGCGCCAAGGGACAGGGGATCATGAACACTGAAGCTTTCTTT. Its translation: CAKGQGIMNTEAFF. The chain combines TRBV10-2 with TRBJ1-1; 10 nucleotides agree with TRBD1. J lost 0 bases, V lost 10 bases, and 5 bases had no gene match. The CDR3 has 14 residues. CDR1 WSHSY and CDR2 SAAADI come from the germline V gene.